What follows are 7 T cell receptor beta chains derived from one specimen sequenced in a study of blood T cell repertoires in COVID-19. Only in-frame clones appear in the TCRdb table, and some are missing; sequencing was by immunoSEQ multiplex PCR. The sample has some 100,000 clones, 65% to 90% seen once. Input material: PBMCs or T cells enriched from blood (not recorded which). These receptors originate from a woman aged 50 to 60 who had recovered from COVID-19.

The rearrangement joins TRBV19 to TRBJ2-7; 11 bases are a match to TRBD2. V shed 10 bases and J 5 bases; nucleotides not matched to a gene: 7. The CDR3 has 13 amino acids. Germline V CDR1 and CDR2: LNHDA, SQIVND (reference sequence). CDR3 residues: CATQTSGTDEQYF. As DNA, the CDR3 is TGTGCCACCCAGACTAGCGGGACTGACGAGCAGTACTTC. Full variable domain (remainder filled in from reference TRBV19 and TRBJ2-7): DGGITQSPKYLFRKEGQNVTLSCEQNLNHDAMYWYRQDPGQGLRLIYYSQIVNDFQKGDIAEGYSVSREKKESFPLTVTSAQKNPTAFYLCATQTSGTDEQYFGPGTRLTVT.

The chain combines TRBV5-1 with TRBJ1-6, with TRBD1 as a possible D gene (6 bases). The CDR3 extends over 17 amino acids. The germline CDR1 and CDR2 sequences are SGHRS and YFSETQ. V dropped 4 bases and J dropped 5 bases, with 19 bases sitting between them. CDR3 loop: CASSPAGGTQHNSPLHF. In DNA form, the CDR3 reads TGCGCCAGCAGCCCCGCGGGGGGCACCCAACATAATTCACCCCTCCACTTT.

The V call is TRBV16, the J call TRBJ2-3; 7 nucleotides match TRBD1. Germline V lookup: CDR1 KGHSY, CDR2 FQNENV. V was pared by 1 base and J by 3 bases, with 7 bases of the junction left unmatched. This CDR3 has 16 amino acids. CDR3 bases: TGTGCCAGCAGCCAATTCGACAGGGAAAAAACAGATACGCAGTATTTT. Its translation: CASSQFDREKTDTQYF.

The chain joins TRBV28 to TRBJ1-1; 7 bases agree with TRBD1. Germline CDR1 is MDHEN and CDR2 is SYDVKM. Unmatched junction bases numbered 7, after V lost 3 bases and J lost 3 bases. The CDR3 is 15 residues long. CDR3 amino acids: CASSFTAGGDTEAFF. Here the CDR3 DNA reads TGTGCCAGCAGTTTTACGGCAGGGGGTGACACTGAAGCTTTCTTT.

V is TRBV2 and J is TRBJ1-2; D possibly corresponds to TRBD1 (5 bases). This CDR3 has 12 residues. The V end was cut by 8 bases, the J end by 6 bases, with 13 bases between. CDR1 is SNHLY, CDR2 FYNNEI, per germline. The CDR3 loop reads CASVGGLDGYTF. CDR3 sequence (DNA): TGTGCCAGCGTCGGGGGTCTGGATGGCTACACCTTC.

V gene TRBV6-5 combines with J gene TRBJ2-7, with a tentative D call TRBD1 (6 bases). Trimming left V 7 bases short and J 6 bases short, with 16 bases between. CDR1 MNHEY and CDR2 SVGAGI come from the germline V gene. CDR3 length equals 13 residues. CDR3 region: CASIGREGGEQYF. The CDR3 region has the DNA TGTGCCAGCATCGGAAGAGAAGGGGGCGAGCAGTACTTC.

The chain is built from TRBV3-1 (or the pseudogene TRBV3-2) and TRBJ2-7; 9 nucleotides agree with TRBD2. V gave up 2 bases and J gave up 7 bases; unmatched junction bases: 9. The CDR3 totals 15 residues. Per the germline V gene, CDR1 is LGHDT and CDR2 is YNNKEL (reference sequence). The CDR3 DNA is TGTGCCAGCAGCCAATGGCGGACTAGCGAGGGAGAGCAGTACTTC. It specifies CASSQWRTSEGEQYF.